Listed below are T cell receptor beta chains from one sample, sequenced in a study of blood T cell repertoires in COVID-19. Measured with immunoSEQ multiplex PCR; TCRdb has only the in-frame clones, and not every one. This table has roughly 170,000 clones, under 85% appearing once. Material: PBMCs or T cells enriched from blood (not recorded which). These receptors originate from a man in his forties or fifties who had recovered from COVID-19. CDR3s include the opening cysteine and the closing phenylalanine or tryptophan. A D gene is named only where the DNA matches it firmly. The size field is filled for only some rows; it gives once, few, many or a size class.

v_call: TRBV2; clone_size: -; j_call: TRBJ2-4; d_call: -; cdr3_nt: TGTGCCAGCAGCAGGGGAGAAGGACTAGCCAAAAACATTCAGTACTTC; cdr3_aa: CASSRGEGLAKNIQYF
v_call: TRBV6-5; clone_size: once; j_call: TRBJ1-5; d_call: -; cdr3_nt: TGTGCCAGCACCAAGGCGGGGTATAGCAATCAGCCCCAGCATTTT; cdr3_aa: CASTKAGYSNQPQHF
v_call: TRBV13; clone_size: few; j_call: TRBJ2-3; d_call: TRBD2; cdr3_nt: TGTGCCAGCAGCCTCGCGGGGGGGGAAACAGATACGCAGTATTTT; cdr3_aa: CASSLAGGETDTQYF
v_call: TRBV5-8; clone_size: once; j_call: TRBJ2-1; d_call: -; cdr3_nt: TGTGCCAGCAAAAGACAGACGAGCTCCTACAATGAGCAGTTCTTC; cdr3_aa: CASKRQTSSYNEQFF
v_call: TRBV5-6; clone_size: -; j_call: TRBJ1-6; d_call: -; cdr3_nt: TGTGCCAGCACCGTATATCAGACAGTAAATAATTCACCCCTCCACTTT; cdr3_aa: CASTVYQTVNNSPLHF
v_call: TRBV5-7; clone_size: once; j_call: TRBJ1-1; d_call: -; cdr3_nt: TGTGCCAGCAGCTTCCTTTTCTTT; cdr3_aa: CASSFLFF
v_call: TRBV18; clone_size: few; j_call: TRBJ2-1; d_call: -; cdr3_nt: TGTGCCAGCTCACCGGGGCAGGGAGGTTACAATGAGCAGTTCTTC; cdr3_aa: CASSPGQGGYNEQFF
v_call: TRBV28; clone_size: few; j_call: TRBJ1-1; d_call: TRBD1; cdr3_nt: TGTGCCAGCTTCGGACCGGGACAGGGGCGATTCAACACTGAAGCTTTCTTT; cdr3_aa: CASFGPGQGRFNTEAFF
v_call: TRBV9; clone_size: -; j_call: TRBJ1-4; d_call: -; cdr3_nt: TGTGCCAGCAGCACGACAGGAAGTGAAAAACTGTTTTTT; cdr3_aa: CASSTTGSEKLFF
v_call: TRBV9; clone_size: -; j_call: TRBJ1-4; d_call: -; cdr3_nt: TGTGCCAGCAGCGCGGGGACAACCGAAAAACTGTTTTTT; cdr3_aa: CASSAGTTEKLFF
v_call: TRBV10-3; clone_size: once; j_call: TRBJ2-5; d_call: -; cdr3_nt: TGTGCCATCAGTGCCGGGGTAGTGGAGACCCAGTACTTC; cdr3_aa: CAISAGVVETQYF
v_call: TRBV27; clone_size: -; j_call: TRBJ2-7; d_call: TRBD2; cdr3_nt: TGTGCCAGCAGCCTAGTGGGGGGGGTCTACGAGCAGTACTTC; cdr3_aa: CASSLVGGVYEQYF
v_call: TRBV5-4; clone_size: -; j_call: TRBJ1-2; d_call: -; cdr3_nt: TGTGCCAGCAGCCAGGACATCTATGGCTACACCTTC; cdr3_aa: CASSQDIYGYTF
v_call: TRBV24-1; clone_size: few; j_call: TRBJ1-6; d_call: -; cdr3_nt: TGTGCCTTCCGAGGGCGGGGTAGATCACCCCTCCACTTT; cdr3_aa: CAFRGRGRSPLHF
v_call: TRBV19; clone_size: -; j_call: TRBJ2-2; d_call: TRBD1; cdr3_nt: TGTGCCAGTAGGAACAGGGGGCAAGGCGGGGAGCTGTTTTTT; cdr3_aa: CASRNRGQGGELFF
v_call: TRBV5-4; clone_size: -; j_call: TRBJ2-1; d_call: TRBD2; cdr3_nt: TGTGCCAGCAGCCACGGCACTAGCGGGGAGCCCTACAATGAGCAGTTCTTC; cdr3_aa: CASSHGTSGEPYNEQFF
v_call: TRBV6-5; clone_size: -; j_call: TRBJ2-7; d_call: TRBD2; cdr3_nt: TGTGCCAGCAGAGACTCTCAGTCGGGGGGCTACGAGCAGTACTTC; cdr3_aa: CASRDSQSGGYEQYF
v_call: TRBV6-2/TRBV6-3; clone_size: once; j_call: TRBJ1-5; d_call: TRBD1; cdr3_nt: TGTGCCAGCAGTTTGGGGACAGGGAGGCAGCCCCAGCATTTT; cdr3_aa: CASSLGTGRQPQHF
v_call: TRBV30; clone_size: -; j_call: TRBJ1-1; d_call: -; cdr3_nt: TGTGCCTGGAACAGGGACGACCCTGAAGCTTTCTTT; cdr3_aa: CAWNRDDPEAFF
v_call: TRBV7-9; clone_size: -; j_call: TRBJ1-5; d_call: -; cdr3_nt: TGTGCCAGCAGCTCCTCAGACCGGGTCAAGCCCCAGCATTTT; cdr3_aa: CASSSSDRVKPQHF
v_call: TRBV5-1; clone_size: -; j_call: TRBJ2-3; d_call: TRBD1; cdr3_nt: TGCGCCAGCAGCGCGGGACAGGGGGCTCCAGATACGCAGTATTTT; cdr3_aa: CASSAGQGAPDTQYF
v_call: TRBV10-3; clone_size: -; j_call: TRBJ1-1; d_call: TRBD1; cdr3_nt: TGTGCCATCAGCGAAAGGACAGGCCTTAACACTGAAGCTTTCTTT; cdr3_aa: CAISERTGLNTEAFF
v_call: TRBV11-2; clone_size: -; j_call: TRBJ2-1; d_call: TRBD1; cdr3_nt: TGTGCCAGCAGCCCCTATATTACAGGGACAGCCAATGAGCAGTTCTTC; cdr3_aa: CASSPYITGTANEQFF
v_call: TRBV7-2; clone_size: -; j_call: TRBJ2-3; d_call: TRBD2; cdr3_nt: TGTGCCAGCAGCTTATTCCCTAGCGGGGGGACAGATACGCAGTATTTT; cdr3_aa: CASSLFPSGGTDTQYF
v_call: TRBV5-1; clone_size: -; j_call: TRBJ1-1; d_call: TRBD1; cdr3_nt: TGCGCCACCGGAATTGGGACAGGGGGTAATCTTGAAGCTTTCTTT; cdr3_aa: CATGIGTGGNLEAFF
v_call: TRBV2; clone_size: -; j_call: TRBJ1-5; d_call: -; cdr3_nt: TGTGCCAGCAGTGAACAGGGGAGCAATCAGCCCCAGCATTTT; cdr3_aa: CASSEQGSNQPQHF
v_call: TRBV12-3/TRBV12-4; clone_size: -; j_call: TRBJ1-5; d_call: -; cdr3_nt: TGTGCCAGCAGTTTGGGGCCGACAGCCGGGCATTTT; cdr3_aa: CASSLGPTAGHF
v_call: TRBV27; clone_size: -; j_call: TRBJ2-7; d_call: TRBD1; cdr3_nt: TGTGCCAGCAGTTTGGGACAGGGGGCGCGGGAGCAGTACTTC; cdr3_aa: CASSLGQGAREQYF
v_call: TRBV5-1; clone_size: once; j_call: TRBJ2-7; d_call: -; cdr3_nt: TGCGCCAGTCTTAGCGAAGATTCCTACGAGCAGTACTTC; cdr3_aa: CASLSEDSYEQYF
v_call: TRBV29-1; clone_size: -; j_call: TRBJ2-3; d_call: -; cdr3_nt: TGCAGCGTTGGCTTGTCAACAGGAGATACGCAGTATTTT; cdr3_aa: CSVGLSTGDTQYF
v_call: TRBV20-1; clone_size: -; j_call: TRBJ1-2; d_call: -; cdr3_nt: TGCAGTGCTAGTCTCGCGGGAAACTATGGCTACACCTTC; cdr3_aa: CSASLAGNYGYTF
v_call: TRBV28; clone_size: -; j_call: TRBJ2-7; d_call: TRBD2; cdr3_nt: TGTGCCAGCAGCTCGGCCGCGGGGGGAAGGATACTCTACGAGCAGTACTTC; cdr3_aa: CASSSAAGGRILYEQYF
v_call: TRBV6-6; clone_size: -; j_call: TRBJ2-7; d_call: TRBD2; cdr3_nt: TGTGCCAGCAGTTACGATTACCTAGCGGGCTCCTACGAGCAGTACTTC; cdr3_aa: CASSYDYLAGSYEQYF
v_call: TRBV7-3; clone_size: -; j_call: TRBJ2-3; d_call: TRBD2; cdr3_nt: TGTGCCAGCAGCTTAATGGGTAGCGGGGGGTCAGATACGCAGTATTTT; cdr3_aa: CASSLMGSGGSDTQYF
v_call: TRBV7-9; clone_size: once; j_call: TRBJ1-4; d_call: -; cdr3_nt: TGTGCCAGCAGCTTCGGGCCGGCAGGGCTTGAAAAACTGTTTTTT; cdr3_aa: CASSFGPAGLEKLFF
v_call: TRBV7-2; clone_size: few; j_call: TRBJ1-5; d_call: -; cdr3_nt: TGTGCCAGCAGCCAAATGCAGGGATATCAGCCCCAGCATTTT; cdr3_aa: CASSQMQGYQPQHF
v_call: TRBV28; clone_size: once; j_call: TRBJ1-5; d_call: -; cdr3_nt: TGTGCCAGCAGCATCAATCAGCCCCAGCATTTT; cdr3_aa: CASSINQPQHF
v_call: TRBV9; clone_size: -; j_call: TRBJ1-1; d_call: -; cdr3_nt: TGTGCCAGCAGCGTAGGGGGCTTAGTGGCGGGGACTGAAGCTTTCTTT; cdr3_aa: CASSVGGLVAGTEAFF
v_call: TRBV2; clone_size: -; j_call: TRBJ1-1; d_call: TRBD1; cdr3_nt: TGTGCCAGCAGTTCACAGGGGGCGGCTGAAGCTTTCTTT; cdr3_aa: CASSSQGAAEAFF
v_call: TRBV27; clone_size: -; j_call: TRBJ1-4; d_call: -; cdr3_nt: TGTGCCAGCAGCTCCGGGGTCCGGGATGGGAAACTGTTTTTT; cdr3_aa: CASSSGVRDGKLFF
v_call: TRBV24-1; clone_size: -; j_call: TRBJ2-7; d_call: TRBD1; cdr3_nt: TGTGCCACCAGTGATTCGCGCCGGGACAGGGGGCAAGTATACGAGCAGTACTTC; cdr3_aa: CATSDSRRDRGQVYEQYF
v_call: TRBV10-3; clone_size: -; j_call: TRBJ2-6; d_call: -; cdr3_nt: TGTGCCACCCGGACAGACTCTGGGGCCAACGTCCTGACTTTC; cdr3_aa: CATRTDSGANVLTF
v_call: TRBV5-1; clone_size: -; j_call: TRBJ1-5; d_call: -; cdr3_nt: TGCGCCAGCAGCCCCGGACAGCCGAATCAGCCCCAGCATTTT; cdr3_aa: CASSPGQPNQPQHF
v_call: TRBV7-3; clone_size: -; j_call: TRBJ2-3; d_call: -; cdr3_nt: TGTGCCAGCAGCCATACAGGGGGGGGCACAGATACGCAGTATTTT; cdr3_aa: CASSHTGGGTDTQYF
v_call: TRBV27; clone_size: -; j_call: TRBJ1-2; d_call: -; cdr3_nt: TGTGCCAGCAGTCGAGCTACTAACTATGGCTACACCTTC; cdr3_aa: CASSRATNYGYTF
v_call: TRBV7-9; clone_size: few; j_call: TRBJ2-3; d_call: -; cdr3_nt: TGTGCCAGCAGCTTAGCAAGCTCGGTGGCGCAGTATTTT; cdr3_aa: CASSLASSVAQYF
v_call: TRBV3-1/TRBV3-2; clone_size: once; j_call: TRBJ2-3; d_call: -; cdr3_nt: TGTGCCAGCAGCCCCGCCTGGAGAGATACGCAGTATTTT; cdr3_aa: CASSPAWRDTQYF
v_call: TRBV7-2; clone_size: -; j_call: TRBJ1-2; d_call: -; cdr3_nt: TGTGCCAGCAGCTTAGACGGCAGGGTGAGGTATGGCTACACCTTC; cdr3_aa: CASSLDGRVRYGYTF
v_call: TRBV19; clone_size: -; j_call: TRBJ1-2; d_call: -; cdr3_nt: TGTGCCAGTAGTAGGGGGGATGGCTACACCTTC; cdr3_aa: CASSRGDGYTF
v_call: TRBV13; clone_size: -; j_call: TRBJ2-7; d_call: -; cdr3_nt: TGTGCCAGCAGCCTGAACCCCGCCCGCGGGGGCCCTTTCCAGTACTTC; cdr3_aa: CASSLNPARGGPFQYF
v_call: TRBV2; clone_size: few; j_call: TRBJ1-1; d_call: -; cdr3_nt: TGTGCCAGTGGGAGGGACACTGAAGCTTTCTTT; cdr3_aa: CASGRDTEAFF
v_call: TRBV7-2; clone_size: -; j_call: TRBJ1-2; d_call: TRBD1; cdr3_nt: TGTGCCAGCAGCCCAAGAGGGGGCGCACACTATGGCTACACCTTC; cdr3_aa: CASSPRGGAHYGYTF
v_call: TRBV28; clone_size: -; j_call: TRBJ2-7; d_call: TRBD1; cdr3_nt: TGTGCCAGCAGTTTTGGACAGGGGCTAGGGACCGGCTTC; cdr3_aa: CASSFGQGLGTGF